The subject of this entry is one T cell receptor (beta chain). This clonotype was detected ten times or more. The antigen it binds to is not known. No qualities accompany the bases; no much larger clone lies one base away. The entry originates in a study of early T cells in non-severe SARS-CoV-2 infection (dated by TCRdb to the early 2020s). As for the study more broadly: Because TCR sequencing relied on bulk RNA taken from unsorted whole blood, pairing of alpha and beta chains was not possible. What the study reported, not specific to this receptor: VDJdb matching was skewed toward anti-spike CD8 responses and likely underestimated virus-specific expansions by missing private and CD4 specificities.

Libraries were built with 5' RACE. Reads for this sample came from a NextSeq 500. Unique molecular identifiers were attached to individual cDNA molecules in the TCR library protocol so that sequencing error and PCR bias could be corrected. Both TCR alpha and beta chains were sequenced, and tight co-correlation was observed between alpha and beta sequence abundances in each sample. Regarding the original processing steps: Decombinator V4 was used to perform V gene, J gene and CDR3 annotation of TCR sequences. TCRs were defined as expanded if a significant change between any two time points was detected under a Poisson model with p below 0.0001. Abundances of TCRs were expressed as counts per million after normalisation to the total number of TCRs sequenced in each sample. TRAV1-2 paired with TRAJ12, TRAJ20 or TRAJ33 defined MAIT TCRs, while TRAV10 paired with TRAJ18 defined iNKT TCRs. VDJdb, accessed 1 November 2021, was searched for CMV, EBV and SARS-CoV-2 annotated TCRs, excluding TCRs annotated for multiple antigens. The raw public reads went through TCRdb reprocessing: fastp at Q25, MiXCR clone calling, in-frame beta chains kept. Each CDR3 protein gets just one entry, which takes the most common genes and DNA from the rows behind it. In this record, the V and J calls reflect TCRdb's handling and not the investigators' own analysis. The sample table shows more than 65,000 distinct CDR3 sequences, and approximately 13% are seen once. The biggest ten clones account for approximately 5.5% of the sample.

The study was a case-control design nested within a healthcare worker cohort in London, UK, with weekly nasopharyngeal swab PCR tests and blood sampling. Healthcare workers were recruited between 23 and 31 March 2020, during the week of the UK lockdown, and were followed weekly for up to roughly 16 weeks. The cysteine opens and the phenylalanine closes a CDR3 of 16 amino acids. The kept DNA is CDR3 alone, 48 bases in frame from the first base. V ends up 0 bases short and J 3 bases short, with an unmatched junction base count of 3. From a lookup of the germline V gene (reference sequence), CDR1 and CDR2 are DFQATT and SNEGSKA.

The receptor was isolated from an adult who was a healthcare worker with PCR-confirmed SARS-CoV-2 infection or an uninfected control (not recorded which). The V and J genes are TRBV20-1 and TRBJ2-2; TRBD2 matches 11 bases in the middle. Sequencing was carried out using whole blood. CDR3 region: CSARDTLAGDTGELFF. The DNA sequence is as follows: TGCAGTGCTAGAGATACACTAGCGGGAGACACCGGGGAGCTGTTTTTT.